This TCR beta chain was sequenced in a study of blood T cells in healthy people across ages. J lost 0 bases, V lost 3 bases, and 2 bases had no gene match. Germline lookup yields CDR1 SGHRS and CDR2 YFSETQ. CDR3 size: 15 residues. A second about 7 to 12 cycle PCR used barcoded and J-beta primers. MiXCR, applied by TCRdb to the 5' RACE reads, yields one record per CDR3 protein. The sample yields some 920,000 distinct CDR3 sequences, just over 50% seen once. Input material: blood. This receptor was taken from a woman between 55 and 75 years old in good health. The chain joins TRBV5-1 to TRBJ1-4, with 7 nucleotides matching TRBD1. The CDR3 is CASSWGTATNEKLFF. CDR3 nucleotides: TGCGCCAGCAGCTGGGGGACAGCAACTAATGAAAAACTGTTTTTT.